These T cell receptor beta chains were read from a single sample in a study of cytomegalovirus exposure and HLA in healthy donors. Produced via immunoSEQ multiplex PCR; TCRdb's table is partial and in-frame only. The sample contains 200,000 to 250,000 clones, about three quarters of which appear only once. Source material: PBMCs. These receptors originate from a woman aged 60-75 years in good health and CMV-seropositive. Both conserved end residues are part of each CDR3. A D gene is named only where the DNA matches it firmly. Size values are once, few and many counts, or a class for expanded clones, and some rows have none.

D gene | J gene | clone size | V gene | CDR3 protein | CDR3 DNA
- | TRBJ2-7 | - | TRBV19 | CATAGVTNEQYF | TGTGCCACCGCAGGGGTCACCAACGAGCAGTACTTC
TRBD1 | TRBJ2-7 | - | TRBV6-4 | CASSEVLQGSYEQYF | TGTGCCAGCAGTGAGGTTTTACAGGGGTCCTACGAGCAGTACTTC
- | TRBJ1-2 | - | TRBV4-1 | CASSQGGTYGYTF | TGCGCCAGCAGCCAAGGCGGGACCTATGGCTACACCTTC
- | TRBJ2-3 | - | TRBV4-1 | CASSWAPRTDTQYF | TGCGCCAGCAGTTGGGCCCCTCGCACAGATACGCAGTATTTT
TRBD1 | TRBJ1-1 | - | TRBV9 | CASSPRMGQGIEAFF | TGTGCCAGCAGCCCAAGAATGGGACAGGGAATAGAAGCTTTCTTT
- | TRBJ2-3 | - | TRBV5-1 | CASSLGGMAATDTQYF | TGCGCCAGCAGCTTAGGGGGTATGGCAGCCACAGATACGCAGTATTTT
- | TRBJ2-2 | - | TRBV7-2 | CASSTQTGRNTGELFF | TGTGCCAGCAGCACCCAAACAGGGCGTAACACCGGGGAGCTGTTTTTT
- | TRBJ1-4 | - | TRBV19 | CASSPRVGEKLFF | TGTGCCAGTAGTCCCAGGGTGGGTGAAAAACTGTTTTTT
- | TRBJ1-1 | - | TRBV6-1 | CASSDAFSEAFF | TGTGCCAGCAGTGACGCGTTCTCTGAAGCTTTCTTT
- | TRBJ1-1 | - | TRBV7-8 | CASSSLFGGAHTEAFF | TGTGCCAGCAGCTCCCTCTTTGGGGGGGCCCACACTGAAGCTTTCTTT
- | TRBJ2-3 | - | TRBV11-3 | CASSLGRSSTDTQYF | TGTGCCAGCAGCTTAGGGAGGTCTAGCACAGATACGCAGTATTTT
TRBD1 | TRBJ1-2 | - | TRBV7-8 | CASSLADRGTYGYTF | TGTGCCAGCAGCTTAGCGGACAGGGGGACCTATGGCTACACCTTC
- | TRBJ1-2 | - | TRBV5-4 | CASSFPGLMADYGYTF | TGTGCCAGCAGCTTCCCAGGACTCATGGCAGACTATGGCTACACCTTC
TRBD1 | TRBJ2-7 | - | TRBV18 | CASSRDRGVYEQYF | TGTGCCAGCTCACGGGACAGGGGGGTCTACGAGCAGTACTTC
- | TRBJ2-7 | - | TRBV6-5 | CAAHRGPHEQYF | TGTGCCGCACACCGAGGTCCCCACGAGCAGTACTTC
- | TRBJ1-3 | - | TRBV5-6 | CASSLAPGSLSGNTIYF | TGTGCCAGCAGCTTGGCCCCCGGGTCCCTCTCTGGAAACACCATATATTTT
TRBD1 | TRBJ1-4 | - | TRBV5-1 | CASSSTGGATNEKLFF | TGCGCCAGCAGCTCGACAGGGGGCGCTACTAATGAAAAACTGTTTTTT
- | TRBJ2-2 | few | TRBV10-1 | CASSERRSYTGELFF | TGCGCCAGCAGTGAACGGCGGTCCTACACCGGGGAGCTGTTTTTT
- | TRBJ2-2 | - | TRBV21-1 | CASSKSVAGGPKPNTGELFF | TGTGCCAGCAGCAAAAGCGTAGCGGGGGGGCCTAAGCCGAACACCGGGGAGCTGTTTTTT
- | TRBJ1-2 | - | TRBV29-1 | CSAKPGDSYTF | TGCAGCGCCAAACCCGGGGACAGCTACACCTTC
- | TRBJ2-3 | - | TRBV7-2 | CASSLGGYTDTQYF | TGTGCCAGCAGCTTAGGCGGGTACACAGATACGCAGTATTTT
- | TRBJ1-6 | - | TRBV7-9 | CASSPQRGGSYNSPLHF | TGTGCCAGCAGCCCCCAACGGGGGGGCTCCTATAATTCACCCCTCCACTTT
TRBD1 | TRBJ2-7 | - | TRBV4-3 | CASSPGTGVREQYF | TGCGCCAGCAGCCCGGGGACAGGGGTGCGGGAGCAGTACTTC
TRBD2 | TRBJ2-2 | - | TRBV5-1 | CASRPLAGGNTGELFF | TGCGCCAGCAGACCCCTTGCGGGAGGGAACACCGGGGAGCTGTTTTTT
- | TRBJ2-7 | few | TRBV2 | CASSEKVASYEQYF | TGTGCCAGCAGTGAAAAGGTAGCTTCCTACGAGCAGTACTTC
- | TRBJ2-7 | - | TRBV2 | CASSSYYEQYF | TGTGCCAGCAGTTCTTACTACGAGCAGTACTTC
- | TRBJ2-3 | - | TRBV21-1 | CASSKEISGRASDTQYF | TGTGCCAGCAGCAAAGAAATCAGCGGGAGGGCCTCAGATACGCAGTATTTT
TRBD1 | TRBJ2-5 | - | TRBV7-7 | CASSSQTGFAETQYF | TGTGCCAGCAGCTCACAGACAGGGTTCGCAGAGACCCAGTACTTC
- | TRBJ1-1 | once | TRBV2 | CASIYTGTEAFF | TGTGCCAGCATCTACACAGGGACGGAAGCTTTCTTT
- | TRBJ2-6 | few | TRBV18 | CASSPPGRFNVLTF | TGTGCCAGCTCACCCCCTGGGAGGTTCAACGTCCTGACTTTC
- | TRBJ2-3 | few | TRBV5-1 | CASSLVATSTDTQYF | TGCGCCAGCAGCTTGGTAGCAACTAGCACAGATACGCAGTATTTT
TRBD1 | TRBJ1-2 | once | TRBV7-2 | CASRTQGDYGYTF | TGTGCCAGCAGGACACAGGGGGACTATGGCTACACCTTC
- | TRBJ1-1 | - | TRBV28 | CASSLLASTEAFF | TGTGCCAGCAGTTTATTAGCCAGCACTGAAGCTTTCTTT
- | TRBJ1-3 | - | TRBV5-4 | CASSRTVGGTIYF | TGTGCCAGCAGCCGGACTGTTGGTGGCACCATATATTTT
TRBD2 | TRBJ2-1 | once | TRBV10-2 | CASSESSGTYNEQFF | TGCGCCAGCAGTGAATCTAGCGGGACCTACAATGAGCAGTTCTTC
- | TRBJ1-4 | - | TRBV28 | CASSLSPGREKLFF | TGTGCCAGCAGTTTATCCCCAGGGCGTGAAAAACTGTTTTTT
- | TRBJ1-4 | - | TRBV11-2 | CASTPFGTHEKLFF | TGTGCCAGCACCCCATTCGGGACACATGAAAAACTGTTTTTT
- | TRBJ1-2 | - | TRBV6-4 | CASTRALAF | TGTGCCAGCACCAGGGCCCTGGCCTTC
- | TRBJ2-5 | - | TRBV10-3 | CAISIIRDSKQETQYF | TGTGCCATCAGCATAATACGGGACTCCAAACAAGAGACCCAGTACTTC
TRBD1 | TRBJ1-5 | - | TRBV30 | CAWSVRGRGHQPQHF | TGTGCCTGGAGTGTACGGGGCAGGGGGCATCAGCCCCAGCATTTT
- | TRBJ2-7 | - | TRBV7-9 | CASSHVTSQPYEQYF | TGTGCCAGCAGTCACGTTACGTCACAGCCCTACGAGCAGTACTTC
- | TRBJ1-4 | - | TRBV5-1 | CASSLDPTGVEEKLFF | TGCGCCAGCAGCTTGGACCCGACAGGAGTTGAGGAAAAACTGTTTTTT
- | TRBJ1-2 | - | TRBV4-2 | CASSQDPGKNYVYTF | TGTGCCAGCAGCCAAGATCCGGGTAAGAACTATGTCTACACCTTC
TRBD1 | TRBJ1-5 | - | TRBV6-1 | CASREQGSGPQHF | TGTGCCAGCCGAGAACAGGGGTCCGGGCCCCAGCATTTT
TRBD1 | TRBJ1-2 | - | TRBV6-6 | CASSSDRRYGYTF | TGTGCCAGCAGCTCGGACAGGCGCTATGGCTACACCTTC
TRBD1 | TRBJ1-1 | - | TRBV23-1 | CASSQYTGDSNTEAFF | TGCGCCAGCAGTCAATATACAGGGGATTCGAACACTGAAGCTTTCTTT
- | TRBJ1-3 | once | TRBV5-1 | CASSTGQIPGNTIYF | TGCGCCAGCAGTACCGGACAAATCCCTGGAAACACCATATATTTT
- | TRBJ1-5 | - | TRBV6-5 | CASSYSYGLSQPQHF | TGTGCCAGCAGTTACTCGTATGGTTTGAGTCAGCCCCAGCATTTT
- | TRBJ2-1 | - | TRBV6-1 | CASSESAASAYNEQFF | TGTGCCAGCAGTGAGTCCGCAGCCAGCGCCTACAATGAGCAGTTCTTC
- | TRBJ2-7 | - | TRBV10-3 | CAISPDSLGYEQYF | TGTGCCATCAGTCCTGACTCGCTTGGTTACGAGCAGTACTTC
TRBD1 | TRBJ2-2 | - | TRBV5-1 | CASSGTGSAGELFF | TGCGCCAGCAGCGGGACAGGGTCCGCCGGGGAGCTGTTTTTT
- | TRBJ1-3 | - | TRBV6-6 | CASSYSQGSGNTIYF | TGTGCCAGCAGTTACTCACAGGGATCTGGAAACACCATATATTTT
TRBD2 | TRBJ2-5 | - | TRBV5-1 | CASSYVTSGGEGTQYF | TGCGCCAGCAGCTATGTGACTAGCGGGGGAGAAGGGACCCAGTACTTC
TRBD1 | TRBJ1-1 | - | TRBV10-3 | CAIRPGQGTEQNTEAFF | TGTGCCATCAGACCGGGACAGGGTACAGAACAGAACACTGAAGCTTTCTTT